This is a list of T cell receptor beta chains from one sample in a study of T cell responses to AZD1222 COVID-19 vaccine. Sequencing was performed with immunoSEQ multiplex PCR; in TCRdb, only in-frame clones are kept and a portion is missing. The table records about 150,000 clones, about nine tenths of them present only once. Source: peripheral blood, taken on day 0 of AZD1222 vaccination. The receptor set was obtained from an adult in good health. CDR3s leave out the opening cysteine and the closing phenylalanine or tryptophan.

CDR3 protein | J gene | V gene
ASSPDRGVTEAF | TRBJ1-1 | TRBV18
ASTRGPGGGYGYT | TRBJ1-2 | TRBV4-1
ASSTTTHTIY | TRBJ1-3 | TRBV7-2
ASSIAGTGDEKLF | TRBJ1-4 | TRBV19
AISESEGWNSPLH | TRBJ1-6 | TRBV10-3
ASSPGRLNTEAF | TRBJ1-1 | TRBV7-9
ASSYSRKEAF | TRBJ1-1 | TRBV6-5
ASRAGTATYEQY | TRBJ2-7 | TRBV28
ASSQGQLKSGANVLT | TRBJ2-6 | TRBV27
SVESPNRAHGYT | TRBJ1-2 | TRBV29-1
ASSYSGQVGEKLF | TRBJ1-4 | TRBV6-5
ASSQESTGVYGYT | TRBJ1-2 | TRBV3-1/TRBV3-2
ASSPSGGVQETQY | TRBJ2-5 | TRBV5-4
ASSLAGSFEKLF | TRBJ1-4 | TRBV7-9
ASSRQVNTEAF | TRBJ1-1 | TRBV12-3/TRBV12-4
ASSATGGHQPQH | TRBJ1-5 | TRBV5-5
SASDTDTQY | TRBJ2-3 | TRBV20-1
ASSFLTGELF | TRBJ2-2 | TRBV6-2/TRBV6-3
ASSVQGGGGTGELF | TRBJ2-2 | TRBV7-3
ASSMPGGGYT | TRBJ1-2 | TRBV19
AISESEMGGIANYGYT | TRBJ1-2 | TRBV10-3
ASSPGQEAF | TRBJ1-1 | TRBV3-1/TRBV3-2
ASSLRGAKGKSTEAF | TRBJ1-1 | TRBV19